One sample yielded the 17 T cell receptor beta chains listed below, sequenced in a study of T cells in Graves' hyperthyroidism and ophthalmopathy. RNA transcripts gave rise to amplified TCR beta CDR3 regions. RT-PCR in the first round (using the HTBI primer set) targeted the TCR CDR3. One entry per CDR3 protein, called by TCRdb with MiXCR from the multiplex PCR reads. This sample carries roughly 160,000 distinct CDR3 sequences, over 7.5% of them seen once, and the ten largest clones take around 20%. Sequenced sample: blood. The receptors derive from a woman younger than 35 with Graves' hyperthyroidism that later progressed to Graves' ophthalmopathy.

This clonotype was recorded many times. The chain couples TRBV2 to TRBJ2-2, with D possibly TRBD1 on 5 matching bases. The CDR3 spans 14 residues. The germline V gene encodes CDR1 SNHLY and CDR2 FYNNEI. The V end was cut by 9 bases, the J end by 5 bases, with 16 bases between. The CDR3 region has the DNA TGTGCCAGTCAGCCAGGGAATCCGACCGGGGAGCTGTTTTTT. Protein product: CASQPGNPTGELFF.

This clonotype was seen at least ten times. The chain joins TRBV7-2 to TRBJ2-1, with TRBD2 as a possible D gene (5 bases). Germline assignment: CDR1 SGHTA and CDR2 FQGNSA. There are 14 residues in the CDR3. V shed 3 bases and J shed 4 bases, with 10 bases lying between them. CDR3 DNA sequence: TGTGCCAGCAGCTTCTCCGGGATATACAATGAGCAGTTCTTC. It is translated as CASSFSGIYNEQFF.

This clonotype was seen more than once but under ten times. The V call is TRBV28, the J call TRBJ2-7; TRBD2 might be the D (6 bases). The CDR3 is made up of 15 amino acids. Germline CDR1 MDHEN, CDR2 SYDVKM. The V and J ends lost 2 bases and 4 bases respectively, with 15 bases between them. The CDR3 bases are TGTGCCAGCAGTTTACCAGGGACTGCCGAATACGAGCAGTACTTC. This encodes CASSLPGTAEYEQYF.

This clonotype occurred many times. The chain couples TRBV11-1 to TRBJ2-1; no clear D gene. Trimming shortened V by 0 bases and J by 4 bases, and 7 bases separated the two germline ends. The CDR3 has 14 residues. Germline V gene lookup returns CDR1 SGHAT and CDR2 FQDESV (reference sequence). Here the CDR3 reads CASSLAIRYNEQFF. In DNA form, the CDR3 reads TGTGCCAGCAGCTTAGCTATCCGTTACAATGAGCAGTTCTTC.

This clonotype occurred many times. The rearrangement links TRBV6-1 to TRBJ2-3; 7 bases align to TRBD1. Germline V gives CDR1 MNHNS, CDR2 SASEGT. Trimming took 3 bases from V and 4 from J; bases not matched to a gene: 7. CDR3 size: 15 residues. The CDR3 loop reads CASSDRVQGADTQYF. CDR3 in DNA: TGTGCCAGCAGTGACAGGGTCCAGGGGGCAGATACGCAGTATTTT.

This clonotype occurred many times. The gene calls are TRBV7-8 and TRBJ1-6, with D uncertain. CDR1 SGHVS and CDR2 FQNEAQ come from the germline V gene. V lost 1 base and J lost 5, with 9 bases in between. The CDR3 totals 15 residues. The CDR3 region is CASSLEGSHNSPLHF. CDR3 coding DNA: TGTGCCAGCAGCTTAGAGGGCAGTCATAATTCACCCCTCCACTTT.

This clonotype was seen a few times. A single base separates this from a much larger clone, so it may be a read error. The chain combines TRBV24-1 with TRBJ2-3, with unresolved D. CDR3 length: 16 amino acids. Germline V gene sequence: CDR1 KGHDR, CDR2 SFDVKD. V lost 0 bases and J 3 bases, leaving 12 bases between the germline ends. Written as DNA, the CDR3 is TGTGCCACCAGTGATTTGCCCACGGTTCGTACAGATACGCAGTATTTT. It is translated as CATSDLPTVRTDTQYF.

Here the CDR3 DNA reads TGTGCCAGCGGCTCCCGGATTTCGGGAGCCGGGGAGCTGTTTTTT. Protein: CASGSRISGAGELFF. The chain carries TRBV7-9 and TRBJ2-2; a possible D gene is TRBD2 (6 bases). Germline loops: CDR1 SEHNR, CDR2 FQNEAQ (reference sequence). The CDR3 is 15 residues long. The V end was cut by 8 bases, the J end by 6 bases, with 19 bases between.

This clonotype was detected many times. The chain links TRBV20-1 to TRBJ2-7, with TRBD2 as a possible D gene (5 bases). This CDR3 contains 13 residues. V lost 5 bases, J lost 2 bases, and 13 bases lay in between. The germline CDR1 and CDR2 sequences are DFQATT and SNEGSKA (reference sequence). The CDR3 sequence: CSASAERAYEQYF. CDR3 sequence (DNA): TGCAGTGCTTCGGCGGAGAGGGCCTACGAGCAGTACTTC.

This clonotype was found a few times. The J gene is TRBJ2-1, the V gene TRBV7-6, with D possibly TRBD1 on 6 matching bases. With 5 bases removed from V and 2 bases from J, the gap between germline ends came to 13 bases. Looked up from germline, CDR1 is SGHVS and CDR2 is FNYEAQ. The CDR3 contains 15 residues. The CDR3 coding sequence is TGTGCCAGCAGCAGCAGCGAGGGGGCCTACAATGAGCAGTTCTTC. Its protein product is CASSSSEGAYNEQFF.

Ten or more counts support this clonotype. This chain links TRBV10-2 with TRBJ1-1; possibly TRBD1 for D (6 bases). The germline gives CDR1 WSHSY, CDR2 SAAADI. This CDR3 comprises 16 residues. V lost 6 bases to trimming and J lost 6 bases, with 23 bases between them. The CDR3 loop reads CASRGGGQVPRPEAFF. CDR3 bases: TGCGCCAGCAGAGGGGGTGGGCAGGTCCCCCGGCCTGAAGCTTTCTTT.

This clonotype was observed many times. The rearrangement uses TRBV19 and TRBJ1-1; D is uncertain. This CDR3 region has 16 residues. V lost 5 bases and J lost 0, with 16 bases in between. The germline CDR1 and CDR2 sequences are LNHDA and SQIVND (reference sequence). The CDR3 nucleotides read TGTGCCAGTAGTTCCCCACTGAGGGTGGTGAACACTGAAGCTTTCTTT. Translation: CASSSPLRVVNTEAFF.

Ten or more counts support this clonotype. The chain joins TRBV7-2 to TRBJ2-5; the D is unclear. Germline V lookup: CDR1 SGHTA, CDR2 FQGNSA. There are 11 residues in the CDR3. Between the trimmed V and J ends, which lost 5 bases and 4 bases, there was a span of 5 bases. The CDR3 region has the DNA TGTGCCAGCAGCCAAATAGAGACCCAGTACTTC. It codes for CASSQIETQYF.

This clonotype was counted at least ten times. This chain links TRBV6-5 with TRBJ2-7; no reliable D call. This CDR3 contains 13 residues. Per the germline V gene, CDR1 is MNHEY and CDR2 is SVGAGI. Trimming took off 6 bases at V and 3 bases at J, with 12 bases between the two ends. This CDR3 is CASSLDNNYEQYF. The CDR3 bases are TGTGCCAGCAGCCTCGACAATAACTACGAGCAGTACTTC.

This clonotype showed up many times. This rearrangement joins TRBV12-3 or TRBV12-4 to TRBJ1-1; 7 positions agree with TRBD1. The CDR3 is 14 amino acids. This CDR3 is CTTKPGQTNTEAFF. Here the CDR3 DNA reads TGTACCACAAAACCGGGACAGACTAACACTGAAGCTTTCTTT.

A remark on this clonotype: Given a much more abundant clone one base away, this may be a read error. The gene calls are TRBV12-3 or TRBV12-4 and TRBJ1-3; 8 positions match TRBD1. The CDR3 runs 15 residues. This CDR3 is CASSPQGGSGNIIYF. In DNA, the CDR3 is TGTGCCAGCAGTCCACAGGGGGGGTCCGGAAACATCATATATTTT.

The rearrangement uses TRBV5-6 and TRBJ2-2; D is possibly TRBD1 (5 bases). V was cut by 5 bases and J by 0 bases, with 11 bases left in between. The length of the CDR3 is 15 residues. Germline lookup yields CDR1 SGHDT and CDR2 YYEEEE. The CDR3 loop reads CASSKTVSNTGELFF. The DNA for the CDR3 is TGTGCCAGCAGTAAGACAGTTTCGAACACCGGGGAGCTGTTTTTT. The full variable domain, rest sourced from reference TRBV5-6 and TRBJ2-2, is DAGVTQSPTHLIKTRGQQVTLRCSPKSGHDTVSWYQQALGQGPQFIFQYYEEEERQRGNFPDRFSGHQFPNYSSELNVNALLLGDSALYLCASSKTVSNTGELFFGEGSRLTVL.